The 13 T cell receptor beta chains given below trace back to one sample, sequenced in a study of siplizumab effects on memory and regulatory T cells (dated by TCRdb to between 2017 and 2020). The library was made by the immunoSEQ multiplex PCR assay. TCRdb retrieved this table from immuneACCESS and kept in-frame rearrangements only. Not all clones are present; in checked studies, unresolved V genes account for under half, and no reason is known for the remainder. In this sample the table shows some 100,000 clones, about 91% of which occur a single time. The ten largest clones add up to under 0.75% of the sample. The sample taken for sequencing was Tregs sorted from blood. These TCRs come from a human donor in good health.

Concerning this clone itself: Other DNA sequences within the sample encode an identical CDR3. The chain couples TRBV19 to TRBJ2-2; tentative D call: TRBD2 (5 bases). Germline V gives CDR1 LNHDA, CDR2 SQIVND (reference sequence). This CDR3 has 12 amino acids. V lost 5 bases and J 4 bases, leaving 5 bases between the germline ends. CDR3 in DNA: TGTGCCAGTAGTCGGGGCACCGGGGAGCTGTTTTTT. Translation gives CASSRGTGELFF. Complete variable domain (other parts from reference TRBV19 and TRBJ2-2): DGGITQSPKYLFRKEGQNVTLSCEQNLNHDAMYWYRQDPGQGLRLIYYSQIVNDFQKGDIAEGYSVSREKKESFPLTVTSAQKNPTAFYLCASSRGTGELFFGEGSRLTVL.

V and J are TRBV6-6 and TRBJ1-5; a possible D gene is TRBD1 (5 bases). Germline loops: CDR1 MNHNY, CDR2 SVGAGI (reference sequence). This CDR3 comprises 15 residues. Trimming left V 2 bases short and J 2 bases short, with 10 bases between. In DNA, the CDR3 is TGTGCCAGCAGTTACGGGGGGAGGGGCAATCAGCCCCAGCATTTT. Translation gives CASSYGGRGNQPQHF.

This CDR3 reads CSVRQDYSYEQYF. The CDR3 DNA follows: TGCAGCGTTCGACAGGACTACTCCTACGAGCAGTACTTC. The V call is TRBV29-1, the J call TRBJ2-7; D could derive from TRBD1 or TRBD2 (6 bases each). Germline lookup yields CDR1 SQVTM and CDR2 ANQGSEA. Deletions cut 5 bases from V and 0 bases from J, with 11 bases between. The CDR3 is made up of 13 amino acids.

With regard to this clone: At one end, the junction sequence differs from germline, possibly due to a read error. In the same sample, other DNA sequences code for this CDR3. The chain is built from TRBV7-2 and TRBJ1-5; D gene uncertain. The germline V gene has CDR1 SGHTA and CDR2 FQGNSA. CDR3 length: 16 residues. The CDR3 coding sequence is TGTGCCAGCAGCGCCGGCGGAGGGTTAGGCAATCAGCCCCAGCACTTT. Its protein is CASSAGGGLGNQPQHF.

Points on this clone: The junction differs from germline at one of its ends, possibly a read error. The chain links TRBV19 to TRBJ1-2; the match to TRBD1 covers 7 bases. CDR1 and CDR2 (germline): LNHDA, SQIVND (reference sequence). The CDR3 is 12 residues long. The CDR3: CASTAPFGDSAF. For the CDR3, the DNA is TGTGCCAGTACCGCCCCTTTCGGGGACAGCGCCTTC.

The rearrangement uses TRBV7-6 and TRBJ2-3, with D perhaps matching TRBD1 (6 bases). The CDR3 sequence is 16 residues long. V was clipped by 5 bases and J by 0 bases, with 15 bases between them. CDR1 and CDR2 (germline): SGHVS, FNYEAQ. CDR3 protein: CASSILGGTSTDTQYF. CDR3 bases: TGTGCCAGCAGCATTTTAGGGGGAACTAGCACAGATACGCAGTATTTT.

The chain couples TRBV5-1 to TRBJ2-7, with D tentatively TRBD2 (6 bases). Germline V CDR1 and CDR2: SGHRS, YFSETQ. The V gene lost 0 bases and the J gene lost 0 bases, with 10 bases spanning the gap. The CDR3 is made up of 15 amino acids. The chain's CDR3 is CASSLVRGSSYEQYF. The CDR3 DNA is TGCGCCAGCAGCTTGGTTCGGGGGAGCTCCTACGAGCAGTACTTC. Full variable domain (missing parts from reference TRBV5-1 and TRBJ2-7): KAGVTQTPRYLIKTRGQQVTLSCSPISGHRSVSWYQQTPGQGLQFLFEYFSETQRNKGNFPGRFSGRQFSNSRSEMNVSTLELGDSALYLCASSLVRGSSYEQYFGPGTRLTVT.

CDR3 residues: CASSPGVATYGYTF. CDR3 coding DNA: TGTGCCAGCTCACCGGGGGTGGCCACTTATGGCTACACCTTC. The J gene is TRBJ1-2, the V gene TRBV18; perhaps TRBD1 as D (5 bases). Germline CDR1 and CDR2: KGHSH and LQKENI. This CDR3 has 14 residues. With 3 bases removed from V and 5 bases from J, the gap between germline ends came to 13 bases.

V is TRBV27 and J is TRBJ2-2, with TRBD1 matching over 8 bases. The V gene end was trimmed by 8 bases and the J gene end by 3 bases; junction bases not matched to a gene: 8. The CDR3 runs to 15 residues. The germline gives CDR1 MNHEY, CDR2 SMNVEV (reference sequence). CDR3 bases: TGTGCCAGCCCAGGGGGCGGATTCGACACCGGGGAGCTGTTTTTT. Encoded protein: CASPGGGFDTGELFF.

The V gene is TRBV10-1, the J gene TRBJ2-5, with 12 bases lining up with TRBD2. Germline CDR1 WNHNN, CDR2 SYGVQD (reference sequence). The CDR3 consists of 15 residues. Trimming took 4 bases from V and 4 from J; bases not matched to a gene: 4. The CDR3 loop reads CASSAVTSGRETQYF. DNA of the CDR3: TGCGCCAGCAGTGCCGTGACTAGCGGGAGAGAGACCCAGTACTTC.

This rearrangement joins TRBV2 to TRBJ1-1; tentatively, D is TRBD1 (5 bases). From germline, CDR1 is SNHLY and CDR2 FYNNEI. CDR3 length: 12 residues. V was trimmed by 2 bases and J by 5 bases, leaving 6 bases between them. Written as DNA, the CDR3 is TGTGCCAGCAGTGAACAGGGTACTGAAGCTTTCTTT. It codes for CASSEQGTEAFF.

J is TRBJ1-1 and V is TRBV27; no clear D. The germline CDR1 and CDR2 sequences are MNHEY and SMNVEV (reference sequence). Trimming cost V 5 bases and J 1 base, with 17 bases left between them. This CDR3 is built from 16 residues. CDR3: CASSLNSQISNTEAFF. CDR3 in DNA: TGTGCCAGCAGTCTAAACAGTCAAATATCGAACACTGAAGCTTTCTTT.

The genes are TRBV30 and TRBJ2-3; 8 positions match TRBD1. The CDR3 is 18 amino acids. J lost 3 bases, V lost 2 bases, and 16 bases had no gene match. Germline values: CDR1 GTSNPN, CDR2 SVGIG (reference sequence). The CDR3 region has the DNA TGTGCCTGGAGTAGGGGACTCATACAGGGGGTTTGGACAGATACGCAGTATTTT. It codes for CAWSRGLIQGVWTDTQYF.